This T cell receptor (beta chain) was recorded in a study of T-cell reconstitution after alpha-beta-depleted transplantation in children. The V gene's germline CDR1 is SGHVS and CDR2 FQNEAQ. CDR3 length: 18 residues. After removal of 5 bases from V and 5 bases from J, the junction contained 10 bases not matched to a gene. Researchers prepared the TCRbeta library using unique molecular identifiers, the study reports. TCRdb reprocessed the PCR reads via MiXCR and lists one record per CDR3 protein. Altogether just over 200,000 distinct CDR3 sequences are present, around 8.4% being singletons, with the ten largest covering 35%. This clonotype was detected only a few times.

This receptor was identified in a male patient under 10 years old who had a stem cell transplant for acute myeloid leukemia, so the T cells may come from the graft donor. The genes are TRBV7-8 and TRBJ2-3, with 16 positions matching TRBD2. The specimen was PBMCs, mostly from graft donor cells, collected 360 days after TCRalphabeta/CD19-depleted stem cell transplant. The CDR3, as DNA: TGTGCCAGCAGCGGGGGACTAGCGGGGGGGGGTGGCGAAGATACGCAGTATTTT. This translates into CASSGGLAGGGGEDTQYF.